Shown below are 28 T cell receptor beta chains from a single sample sequenced in a study of CD8+ T cells in alopecia areata. cDNA prepared by RNA extraction and subsequent reverse transcription served as the template for sequencing. Data came from immunoSEQ multiplex PCR; TCRdb stores just in-frame clones and leaves some out. This table holds over 150,000 clones, roughly 62% found once. The treatment denotes: oral pan-JAK inhibitor, 5-10 mg twice daily. Source: CD8+ T cells sorted from blood, taken at week 24, from a patient treated with tofacitinib. All receptors derive from a human donor with alopecia areata.

The J gene is TRBJ2-5, the V gene TRBV7-9; D is unclear. CDR1 is SEHNR and CDR2 is FQNEAQ in the germline V gene (reference sequence). Between the trimmed V and J ends, which lost 5 bases and 5 bases, there was a span of 9 bases. This CDR3 has 12 residues. CDR3 sequence reads: CASSPTPETQYF. DNA for the CDR3: TGTGCCAGCAGCCCAACCCCGGAGACCCAGTACTTC.

Only a few counts were recorded for this clone. This rearrangement joins TRBV4-2 to TRBJ1-5; the D gene is possibly TRBD1 (6 bases). Germline assignment: CDR1 LGHNA and CDR2 YNFKEQ. V lost 4 bases and J 4 bases, leaving 11 bases between the germline ends. This CDR3 spans 14 amino acids. CDR3 sequence reads: CASSPGGQNQPQHF. CDR3 bases: TGTGCCAGCAGCCCCGGGGGGCAGAATCAGCCCCAGCATTTT.

Concerning this clone: Other DNA sequences of this sample code for an identical CDR3. The gene calls are TRBV5-1 and TRBJ2-7; TRBD2 is a possible D gene (5 bases). Looked up from germline, CDR1 is SGHRS and CDR2 is YFSETQ. Trimming took off 0 bases at V and 3 bases at J, with 10 bases between the two ends. The CDR3 is made up of 14 amino acids. CDR3 in amino acids: CASSLGSGGYEQYF. The CDR3 DNA reads as TGCGCCAGCAGCTTGGGCAGTGGAGGCTACGAGCAGTACTTC.

This clone was picked up a small number of times. The chain carries TRBV7-9 and TRBJ2-7; D ambiguous. Germline V gene lookup returns CDR1 SEHNR and CDR2 FQNEAQ (reference sequence). Trimming left V 5 bases short and J 5 bases short, with 10 bases between. The CDR3 covers 12 residues. Here the CDR3 reads CASSPSFNEQYF. The CDR3 DNA sequence: TGTGCCAGCAGCCCCTCTTTCAACGAGCAGTACTTC.

This clone was observed a few times. The chain uses TRBV4-1 and TRBJ2-7; TRBD1 matches at 7 bases. J lost 3 bases, V lost 2 bases, and 10 bases had no gene match. CDR1 is MGHRA, CDR2 YSYEKL, per germline. The CDR3 is made up of 16 amino acids. The CDR3 loop reads CASSQPTINRGYEQYF. CDR3 DNA: TGCGCCAGCAGCCAACCTACTATTAACAGGGGCTACGAGCAGTACTTC.

V is TRBV6-5 and J is TRBJ2-2; D ambiguous. V lost 4 bases to trimming and J lost 9 bases, with 9 bases between them. CDR1 MNHEY and CDR2 SVGAGI come from the germline V gene. CDR3 length: 12 residues. The CDR3 protein is CASSLDRRELFF. CDR3 DNA sequence: TGTGCCAGCAGTTTGGATAGGCGGGAGCTGTTTTTT.

The V call is TRBV7-6, the J call TRBJ1-1, with D unclear. Germline V CDR1 and CDR2: SGHVS, FNYEAQ. This CDR3 has 11 residues. The V end lost 1 base, the J end lost 8 bases, and 5 bases lay between the germline ends. The CDR3 DNA reads TGTGCCAGCAGCTTAGGGAGGGAAGCTTTCTTT. It translates to CASSLGREAFF.

The CDR3, as DNA: TGTGCCAGCAGCGTGGATACAGGGGATGGGACCGGGGAGCTGTTTTTT. Amino acid sequence: CASSVDTGDGTGELFF. The gene calls are TRBV5-4 and TRBJ2-2, with TRBD1 matching 7 bases. Unmatched junction bases numbered 11, after V lost 4 bases and J lost 5 bases. CDR3 length: 16 residues. Germline V gene data show CDR1 as SGHNT and CDR2 as YYREEE (reference sequence).

This chain connects TRBV7-9 to TRBJ1-2, with 7 nucleotides matching TRBD1. Germline V gene sequence: CDR1 SEHNR, CDR2 FQNEAQ (reference sequence). This CDR3 is 15 amino acids long. Trimming cost V 5 bases and J 1 base; bases outside gene matches: 7. CDR3 DNA: TGTGCCAGCAGCCCTACAGGGGCCCTTAACTATGGCTACACCTTC. Its translation is CASSPTGALNYGYTF. The full variable domain, completed using reference TRBV7-9 and TRBJ1-2, is DTGVSQNPRHKITKRGQNVTFRCDPISEHNRLYWYRQTLGQGPEFLTYFQNEAQLEKSRLLSDRFSAERPKGSFSTLEIQRTEQGDSAMYLCASSPTGALNYGYTFGSGTRLTVV.

The genes are TRBV4-1 and TRBJ1-3; 7 bases align to TRBD1. The junction had 3 bases not matched to a gene; V was cut back by 1 base and J by 6 bases. The germline V gene has CDR1 MGHRA and CDR2 YSYEKL. CDR3 length equals 14 residues. CDR3 in DNA: TGCGCCAGCAGCCAAGTGCAGGGGGAAAACACCATATATTTT. Amino acid sequence: CASSQVQGENTIYF.

The rearrangement joins TRBV6-1 to TRBJ2-1; D may be TRBD1 (5 bases). CDR3 length: 13 amino acids. With 3 bases removed from V and 6 bases from J, the gap between germline ends came to 9 bases. Germline lookup yields CDR1 MNHNS and CDR2 SASEGT. The CDR3 coding sequence is TGTGCCAGCAGTGAGGGGCAGGCCAATGAGCAGTTCTTC. This translates into CASSEGQANEQFF.

V usage is TRBV2 and J usage is TRBJ2-1; D call uncertain. The CDR3 spans 15 residues. Trimming left V 4 bases short and J 2 bases short, with 12 bases between. From germline, CDR1 is SNHLY and CDR2 FYNNEI. Here the CDR3 reads CASSGSASPYNEQFF. The CDR3 nucleotides are TGTGCCAGCAGTGGTAGTGCCTCCCCCTACAATGAGCAGTTCTTC.

Here the CDR3 DNA reads TGTGCCTGGAGTGTACACAGGGCTTACGAGCAGTACTTC. It encodes CAWSVHRAYEQYF. The rearrangement links TRBV30 to TRBJ2-7; possibly TRBD1 for D (6 bases). Per germline, CDR1 GTSNPN and CDR2 SVGIG (reference sequence). This CDR3 comprises 13 residues. Between the trimmed V and J ends, which lost 0 bases and 4 bases, there was a span of 10 bases. Together with reference TRBV30 and TRBJ2-7, the CDR3 gives the full variable domain: SQTIHQWPATLVQPVGSPLSLECTVEGTSNPNLYWYRQAAGRGLQLLFYSVGIGQISSEVPQNLSASRPQDRQFILSSKKLLLSDSGFYLCAWSVHRAYEQYFGPGTRLTVT.

The chain couples TRBV29-1 to TRBJ2-3; D may be TRBD1 (7 bases). From germline, CDR1 is SQVTM and CDR2 ANQGSEA. Trimming removed 2 bases from V and 2 bases from J, with 14 bases in between. There are 15 residues in the CDR3. In nucleotides, the CDR3 is TGCAGCGTTGAAACGACAGGGAGGCACACAGATACGCAGTATTTT. Translated, it gives CSVETTGRHTDTQYF.

This clone was detected only once. This chain joins TRBV5-1 and TRBJ1-1, with 7 positions matching TRBD1. CDR1 is SGHRS, CDR2 YFSETQ, per germline. This CDR3 region has 13 residues. The V gene end was trimmed by 7 bases and the J gene end by 2 bases; junction bases not matched to a gene: 5. CDR3 nucleotides: TGCGCCAGCTGGACAGGCGACAACACTGAAGCTTTCTTT. It is translated as CASWTGDNTEAFF.

This clone appeared a few times. The same CDR3 can be traced to other DNA sequences in this sample. The V gene is TRBV30, the J gene TRBJ1-1; perhaps TRBD1 as D (5 bases). This CDR3 region has 11 residues. Germline loops: CDR1 GTSNPN, CDR2 SVGIG (reference sequence). V gave up 2 bases and J gave up 4 bases, with 5 bases separating them. The CDR3 region is CAWSQGTEAFF. As DNA, the CDR3 is TGTGCCTGGAGTCAGGGCACTGAAGCTTTCTTT.

The genes are TRBV23-1 and TRBJ2-7; D is unclear. TRBV23-1 is labeled an ORF, and its function is uncertain. Trimming removed 7 bases from V and 0 bases from J, with 13 bases in between. The CDR3 is 14 amino acids. The CDR3 loop reads CASTPWVCSYEQYF. DNA for the CDR3: TGCGCCAGCACTCCTTGGGTCTGCTCCTACGAGCAGTACTTC.

This chain uses TRBV6-5 with TRBJ1-5; maybe TRBD1 (5 bases). The CDR3 covers 13 residues. Per germline, CDR1 MNHEY and CDR2 SVGAGI. V was trimmed by 2 bases and J by 9 bases, leaving 11 bases between them. This chain's CDR3 is CASSYVRDRPQHF. As DNA, the CDR3 is TGTGCCAGCAGTTACGTCAGGGATCGGCCCCAGCATTTT.

This clone was seen just once. The chain joins TRBV29-1 to TRBJ1-2; D is uncertain. Trimming shortened V by 1 base and J by 4 bases, and 19 bases separated the two germline ends. The CDR3 totals 16 residues. Germline lookup yields CDR1 SQVTM and CDR2 ANQGSEA. The CDR3 is CSVEVFTEVGGYGYTF. DNA for the CDR3: TGCAGCGTTGAAGTTTTTACGGAGGTCGGAGGCTATGGCTACACCTTC.

This clone was detected only a few times. This chain joins TRBV2 and TRBJ1-5; 8 bases are shared with TRBD1. The CDR3 is 16 residues long. Germline assignment: CDR1 SNHLY and CDR2 FYNNEI. J was trimmed by 4 bases and V by 2 bases; bases with no gene match: 7. CDR3 protein: CASSEPGTGINQPQHF. CDR3 bases: TGTGCCAGCAGTGAACCAGGGACAGGCATAAATCAGCCCCAGCATTTT.

This clone was picked up a small number of times. This chain connects TRBV6-5 to TRBJ2-7; no clear D. The V end lost 6 bases, the J end lost 6 bases, and 12 bases lay between the germline ends. CDR1 MNHEY and CDR2 SVGAGI come from the germline V gene. The CDR3 covers 12 residues. CDR3 protein: CASSPAPSEQYF. The CDR3 region has the DNA TGTGCCAGCAGCCCGGCCCCTTCCGAGCAGTACTTC.

About this clone: Other DNA sequences of this sample code for an identical CDR3. The rearrangement uses TRBV9 and TRBJ1-1; D not certain. The CDR3 runs to 14 residues. V was trimmed by 4 bases and J by 1 base, leaving 11 bases between them. The V gene's germline CDR1 is SGDLS and CDR2 YYNGEE. This chain's CDR3 is CASSPGGRNTEAFF. The CDR3 DNA follows: TGTGCCAGCAGCCCCGGTGGACGGAACACTGAAGCTTTCTTT. Filled out from reference TRBV9 and TRBJ1-1, the complete variable domain reads DSGVTQTPKHLITATGQRVTLRCSPRSGDLSVYWYQQSLDQGLQFLIQYYNGEERAKGNILERFSAQQFPDLHSELNLSSLELGDSALYFCASSPGGRNTEAFFGQGTRLTVV.

The chain recombines TRBV27 with TRBJ1-3; D gene ambiguous. CDR3 length equals 11 residues. Germline CDR1 reads MNHEY; CDR2 reads SMNVEV (reference sequence). V was pared by 7 bases and J by 3 bases, with 4 bases between. The CDR3 is CASISGNTIYF. DNA of the CDR3: TGTGCCAGCATTAGTGGAAACACCATATATTTT.

The count of this clone is one. The gene calls are TRBV2 and TRBJ2-2; 7 bases map to TRBD1. CDR3 size: 13 residues. Germline assignment: CDR1 SNHLY and CDR2 FYNNEI. V was pared by 7 bases and J by 7 bases, with 6 bases of the junction left unmatched. CDR3 bases: TGTGCCAGCACCACAGGGGAGATCGGGGAGCTGTTTTTT. It is translated as CASTTGEIGELFF.

The J gene is TRBJ2-5, the V gene TRBV9, with D tentatively TRBD2 (5 bases). Looked up from germline, CDR1 is SGDLS and CDR2 is YYNGEE. The CDR3 runs to 13 residues. The germline V and J ends were trimmed by 2 bases and 5 bases, with 10 bases remaining between them. In DNA, the CDR3 is TGTGCCAGCAGCGTGGGGAGTTGGGAGACCCAGTACTTC. Its translation: CASSVGSWETQYF. The complete variable domain, with remaining parts taken from reference TRBV9 and TRBJ2-5, reads DSGVTQTPKHLITATGQRVTLRCSPRSGDLSVYWYQQSLDQGLQFLIQYYNGEERAKGNILERFSAQQFPDLHSELNLSSLELGDSALYFCASSVGSWETQYFGPGTRLLVL.

V is TRBV11-2 and J is TRBJ1-1; D is perhaps TRBD1 (6 bases). Germline CDR1 and CDR2: SGHAT and FQNNGV. Trimming left V 5 bases short and J 4 bases short, with 14 bases between. This CDR3 is built from 14 residues. In nucleotides, the CDR3 is TGTGCCAGCAGCGATCCAGGACAGCTCACTGAAGCTTTCTTT. This gives the protein CASSDPGQLTEAFF.

This clone was observed a few times. V gene TRBV9 combines with J gene TRBJ1-2; 7 bases match TRBD1. Germline V gene data show CDR1 as SGDLS and CDR2 as YYNGEE. V lost 2 bases to trimming and J lost 2 bases; unmatched junction nucleotides: 3. The CDR3 is 14 amino acids. The CDR3 DNA follows: TGTGCCAGCAGCGTGGGGGACAGAAACTATGGCTACACCTTC. Its translation: CASSVGDRNYGYTF.

The rearrangement uses TRBV29-1 and TRBJ1-4, with D maybe TRBD1 (5 bases). V lost 4 bases and J lost 5, with 8 bases in between. From germline, CDR1 is SQVTM and CDR2 ANQGSEA. The CDR3 extends over 12 amino acids. CDR3 amino acids: CSVVRDNEKLFF. CDR3 DNA sequence: TGCAGCGTTGTGAGGGACAATGAAAAACTGTTTTTT.